This section outlines one T cell receptor (beta chain) sequence together with its context. This entry belongs to a study of control samples from healthy donors and cancer patients. In germline, CDR1 is MDHEN, CDR2 SYDVKM. The trim removed 6 bases at V and 4 bases at J, leaving 16 bases unmatched. The CDR3 is 18 amino acids. Sequenced by immunoSEQ multiplex PCR; TCRdb stores in-frame clones only, minus some. Among approximately 50,000 clones listed, around 95% were seen once. The chain couples TRBV28 to TRBJ1-5, with 9 bases that match TRBD1. The sequenced material came from blood. The origin of this receptor is a man aged 25-45 years in good health. For the CDR3, the DNA is TGTGCCAGCAGCCAAGAGGCAGTGACAGGGGGTTTTAATCAGCCCCAGCATTTT. It translates to CASSQEAVTGGFNQPQHF.